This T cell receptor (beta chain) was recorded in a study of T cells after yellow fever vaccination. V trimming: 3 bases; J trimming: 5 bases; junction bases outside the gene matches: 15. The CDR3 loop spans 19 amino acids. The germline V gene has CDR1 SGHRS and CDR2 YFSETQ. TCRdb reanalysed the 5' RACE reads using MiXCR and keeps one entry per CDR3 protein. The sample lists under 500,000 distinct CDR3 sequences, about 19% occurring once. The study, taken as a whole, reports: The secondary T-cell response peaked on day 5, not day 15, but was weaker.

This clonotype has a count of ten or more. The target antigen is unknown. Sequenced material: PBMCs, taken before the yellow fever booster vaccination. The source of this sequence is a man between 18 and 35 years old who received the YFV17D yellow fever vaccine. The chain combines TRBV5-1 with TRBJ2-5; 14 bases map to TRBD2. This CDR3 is CASSSPLSTSGGAGETQYF. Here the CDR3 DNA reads TGCGCCAGCAGCTCCCCGTTGTCGACTAGCGGGGGGGCCGGGGAGACCCAGTACTTC.